One and the same sample provided the 12 T cell receptor beta chains below, sequenced in a study of regulatory T cells in long-lasting Graves disease. The time point was: newly diagnosed GD, antithyroid drugs for less than 3 months. Construction of the TCR library relied on RNA isolated from PBMCs. To make TCR beta libraries, researchers used iRepertoire HTBI primers and Arm-PCR of CDR3 regions. TCRdb reprocessed the multiplex PCR reads with MiXCR, giving one entry per CDR3 protein. The profile shows a few hundred thousand distinct CDR3 sequences, around an eighth of them singletons. These data are also associated with another study on T cells in Graves' hyperthyroidism and ophthalmopathy.

Here the sequenced sample was peripheral blood mononuclear cells (PBMCs), taken at new diagnosis, from a patient treated with antithyroid drugs. These receptor sequences come from a man aged 30 to 45 with Graves disease.

In this sample, this clonotype turned up many times. The rearrangement uses TRBV20-1 and TRBJ2-5, with 7 bases that match TRBD2. Germline CDR1 and CDR2: DFQATT and SNEGSKA (reference sequence). CDR3 length: 14 residues. V shed 1 base, J shed 4 bases, and the junction held 6 bases outside the gene matches. DNA of the CDR3: TGCAGTGCTAGAGCCTGGGGAGGGACAGAGACCCAGTACTTC. It codes for CSARAWGGTETQYF.

This clonotype was recorded at least ten times. The V and J genes are TRBV5-6 and TRBJ2-3; a possible D gene is TRBD2 (5 bases). Trimming removed 0 bases from V and 8 bases from J, with 10 bases in between. The CDR3 loop spans 13 amino acids. CDR1 is SGHDT, CDR2 YYEEEE, per germline. CDR3 in amino acids: CASSLVAGGTQYF. The CDR3 DNA is TGTGCCAGCAGCTTGGTCGCCGGAGGTACGCAGTATTTT.

The chain recombines TRBV4-1 with TRBJ2-7; a weak D match, TRBD1 (5 bases). This CDR3 region has 12 residues. Germline V gene data show CDR1 as MGHRA and CDR2 as YSYEKL. The V end was cut by 3 bases, the J end by 5 bases, with 8 bases between. CDR3 sequence (DNA): TGCGCCAGCAGCCAGCAGGGTGACGAGCAGTACTTC. Its protein product is CASSQQGDEQYF.

This clonotype was detected many times. J is TRBJ2-2 and V is TRBV13, with TRBD2 as a possible D gene (6 bases). Germline loops: CDR1 PRHDT, CDR2 FYEKMQ (reference sequence). CDR3 length: 14 amino acids. With 2 bases removed from V and 7 bases from J, the gap between germline ends came to 11 bases. The CDR3: CASSLWEVGGELFF. The CDR3 coding sequence is TGTGCCAGCAGCTTATGGGAGGTCGGCGGGGAGCTGTTTTTT.

This clonotype was detected ten times or more. The chain uses TRBV11-3 and TRBJ2-3, with D tentatively TRBD2 (5 bases). V was clipped by 0 bases and J by 8 bases, with 6 bases between them. Looked up from germline, CDR1 is SGHNT and CDR2 is YENEEA. CDR3 length equals 12 residues. The CDR3 coding sequence is TGTGCCAGCAGCTTAGAAGGAGGTACGCAGTATTTT. Translating it yields CASSLEGGTQYF.

This clonotype was counted at least ten times. The chain links TRBV19 to TRBJ1-5; D call uncertain. In germline, CDR1 is LNHDA, CDR2 SQIVND (reference sequence). The CDR3 has 14 residues. V dropped 3 bases and J dropped 3 bases, with 9 bases sitting between them. The CDR3 DNA sequence: TGTGCCAGTAGTATTGGTCGGCTCAATCAGCCCCAGCATTTT. Amino acid sequence: CASSIGRLNQPQHF.

For this clonotype: A much more abundant neighbour one base away suggests this may be a read error. This chain uses TRBV5-1 with TRBJ2-5; D assignment may be TRBD1 or TRBD2 (5 bases each). Germline CDR1 SGHRS, CDR2 YFSETQ. The CDR3 has 13 residues. CDR3 bases: TGCACCAGCAGCACAACTAGGGGAGAGACCCAGTACTTC. This translates into CTSSTTRGETQYF.

This clonotype appeared many times. V is TRBV12-3 or TRBV12-4 and J is TRBJ2-3; 9 bases line up with TRBD2. CDR3 length: 15 amino acids. V shed 2 bases, J shed 2 bases, and the junction held 2 bases outside the gene matches. The CDR3: CASSLLAGNTDTQYF. The CDR3 DNA reads as TGTGCCAGCAGTTTACTAGCGGGAAACACAGATACGCAGTATTTT.

This clonotype appeared a single time. J is TRBJ2-1 and V is TRBV24-1; D possibly uses TRBD1 or TRBD2 (5 bases each). The CDR3 contains 17 residues. CDR1 is KGHDR, CDR2 SFDVKD, per germline. Trimming removed 3 bases from V and 2 bases from J, with 16 bases in between. CDR3 residues: CATSDPGTREPYNEQFF. The CDR3, as DNA: TGTGCCACCAGTGATCCCGGGACCAGGGAGCCCTACAATGAGCAGTTCTTC.

The rearrangement links TRBV5-1 to TRBJ2-3, with D tentatively TRBD1 (6 bases). Germline CDR1 and CDR2: SGHRS and YFSETQ. V lost 7 bases to trimming and J lost 0 bases, with 18 bases between them. The CDR3 loop spans 16 amino acids. CDR3 in DNA: TGCGCCAGCCAAAAACTTCCAGGGGCTAGCACAGATACGCAGTATTTT. It translates to CASQKLPGASTDTQYF.

Concerning this clonotype: A much bigger clone sits one base away, suggesting this may be a read error. The V and J genes are TRBV2 and TRBJ2-1; the D is unclear. V gave up 7 bases and J gave up 10 bases, with 17 bases separating them. The CDR3 consists of 13 residues. Germline V gene data show CDR1 as SNHLY and CDR2 as FYNNEI. The CDR3 DNA reads as TGTGCCAGCATAATACCGCGCCTCAGGGAGCAGTTCTTC. Its translation: CASIIPRLREQFF.

This clonotype occurred many times. The chain uses TRBV12-3 or TRBV12-4 and TRBJ2-3, with unresolved D. Deletions cut 2 bases from V and 0 bases from J, with 15 bases between. CDR3 size: 17 residues. CDR3: CASSLNPGAPSTDTQYF. CDR3 nucleotides: TGTGCCAGCAGTTTAAACCCAGGAGCCCCTAGCACAGATACGCAGTATTTT.